Listed here is a single T cell receptor beta chain. The V and J ends lost 3 bases and 2 bases, in that order; junction bases with no gene match: 2. The CDR3 loop spans 14 amino acids. Germline values: CDR1 SGHTA, CDR2 FQGNSA. These data originate in a study of T cells in Graves' hyperthyroidism and ophthalmopathy. RNA transcripts were the template for amplifying TCR beta CDR3 regions. The study used the HTBI primer set for a first-round RT-PCR of the TCR CDR3. TCRdb reprocessed the multiplex PCR reads via MiXCR and lists one record per CDR3 protein. This table holds 750,000 to 900,000 distinct CDR3 sequences, 35% to 40% found once.

The receptor was isolated from a man aged 18 to 30 with Graves' hyperthyroidism. The J gene is TRBJ2-7, the V gene TRBV7-2; 9 positions agree with TRBD2. The sequenced material came from blood. The CDR3 coding sequence is TGTGCCAGCAGCTTTAGCGGGAGTACCTACGAGCAGTACTTC. Its protein product is CASSFSGSTYEQYF. Full variable domain (rest looked up from reference TRBV7-2 and TRBJ2-7): GAGVSQSPSNKVTEKGKDVELRCDPISGHTALYWYRQSLGQGLEFLIYFQGNSAPDKSGLPSDRFSAERTGGSVSTLTIQRTQQEDSAVYLCASSFSGSTYEQYFGPGTRLTVT.